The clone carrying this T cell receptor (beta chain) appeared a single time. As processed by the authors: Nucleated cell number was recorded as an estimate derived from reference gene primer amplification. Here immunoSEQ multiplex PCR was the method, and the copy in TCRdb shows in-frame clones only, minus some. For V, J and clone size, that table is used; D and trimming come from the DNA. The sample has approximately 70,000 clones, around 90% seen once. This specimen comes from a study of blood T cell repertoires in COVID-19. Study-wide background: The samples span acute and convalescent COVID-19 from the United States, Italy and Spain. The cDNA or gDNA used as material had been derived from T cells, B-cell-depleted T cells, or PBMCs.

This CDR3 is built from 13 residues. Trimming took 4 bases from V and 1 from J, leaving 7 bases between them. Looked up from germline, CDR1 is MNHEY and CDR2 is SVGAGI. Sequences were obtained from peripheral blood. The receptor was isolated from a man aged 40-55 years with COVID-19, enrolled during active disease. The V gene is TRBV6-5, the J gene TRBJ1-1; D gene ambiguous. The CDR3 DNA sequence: TGTGCCAGCAGTTTTTTGGCGAACACTGAAGCTTTCTTT. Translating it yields CASSFLANTEAFF.